What follows are 14 T cell receptor beta chains derived from one specimen sequenced in a study of blood T cell repertoires in COVID-19. Clones were read by immunoSEQ multiplex PCR, and TCRdb kept only the in-frame ones, dropping some. The sample carries some 150,000 clones, over 75% recorded once. Sequencing was performed on peripheral blood. The receptors here all came from a woman in her thirties or forties with acute or convalescent COVID-19.

The chain couples TRBV28 to TRBJ2-7; no clear D gene. Germline V gene data show CDR1 as MDHEN and CDR2 as SYDVKM. This CDR3 comprises 16 residues. Trimming cost V 1 base and J 3 bases, with 16 bases left between them. This chain's CDR3 is CASSLFFWRGSYEQYF. CDR3 DNA sequence: TGTGCCAGCAGTTTATTTTTCTGGAGAGGCAGCTACGAGCAGTACTTC.

The rearrangement links TRBV14 to TRBJ2-7, with 9 bases matching TRBD1. The CDR3 length is 14 residues. CDR1 SGHDN and CDR2 FVKESK come from the germline V gene. The J segment lost 5 bases and the V segment lost 10 bases, leaving 12 bases of the junction unmatched. In DNA, the CDR3 is TGTGCCAAGGGGATGGGGACAGGGAGGCACGAGCAGTACTTC. It is translated as CAKGMGTGRHEQYF.

The rearrangement joins TRBV25-1 to TRBJ1-4; TRBD1 aligns across 10 bases. CDR3 size: 14 residues. Germline V lookup: CDR1 MGHDK, CDR2 SYGVNS. V trimming: 3 bases; J trimming: 8 bases; junction bases outside the gene matches: 3. CDR3 residues: CASSETGGVEKLFF. The CDR3 DNA reads as TGTGCCAGCAGTGAGACAGGGGGCGTCGAAAAACTGTTTTTT.

This chain connects TRBV4-2 to TRBJ2-7, with TRBD1 matching over 7 bases. Germline values: CDR1 LGHNA, CDR2 YNFKEQ. The CDR3 covers 16 residues. Trimming took 2 bases from V and 0 from J; bases not matched to a gene: 7. This CDR3 is CASSQTGDSSSYEQYF. The CDR3 DNA is TGTGCCAGCAGCCAAACTGGGGACAGCAGCTCCTACGAGCAGTACTTC.

V and J are TRBV12-3 or TRBV12-4 and TRBJ2-3; 8 bases map to TRBD1. V gave up 5 bases and J gave up 5 bases; unmatched junction bases: 3. The CDR3 contains 13 residues. CDR3 in amino acids: CASSAGGGDTQYF. CDR3 DNA sequence: TGTGCCAGCAGTGCAGGGGGCGGAGATACGCAGTATTTT.

The chain has TRBV24-1 and TRBJ2-2; possible D gene TRBD1, 6 bases. The CDR3 has 14 residues. Trimming pared 7 bases from V and 1 base from J, leaving 9 bases between. The germline gives CDR1 KGHDR, CDR2 SFDVKD. The chain's CDR3 is CATSTGQNTGELFF. CDR3 nucleotide sequence: TGTGCCACCAGCACGGGACAGAACACCGGGGAGCTGTTTTTT.

The chain employs TRBV30 and TRBJ2-1, with 8 bases identical to TRBD2. CDR1 is GTSNPN and CDR2 is SVGIG in the germline V gene (reference sequence). After removal of 3 bases from V and 8 bases from J, the junction contained 6 bases not matched to a gene. The CDR3 length is 13 residues. The CDR3 region is CAWSGRAAYEQFF. CDR3 DNA sequence: TGTGCCTGGAGCGGGAGGGCCGCCTATGAGCAGTTCTTC.

For this clone: This specimen includes other DNA sequences encoding the same CDR3. This chain uses TRBV6-5 with TRBJ1-3; D ambiguous. Trimming shortened V by 6 bases and J by 0 bases, and 9 bases separated the two germline ends. The CDR3 has 14 residues. CDR1 is MNHEY, CDR2 SVGAGI, per germline. CDR3 loop: CASRLQSSGNTIYF. The CDR3 DNA reads as TGTGCCAGCAGGCTACAGAGCTCTGGAAACACCATATATTTT.

The CDR3 sequence is CASSLAGGQHNEQFF. CDR3 DNA: TGTGCCAGCAGCTTAGCTGGGGGCCAGCACAATGAGCAGTTCTTC. The rearrangement joins TRBV7-2 to TRBJ2-1, with D maybe TRBD1 (6 bases). CDR3 length equals 15 residues. Trimming took 0 bases from V and 5 from J, leaving 11 bases between them. Germline V gene sequence: CDR1 SGHTA, CDR2 FQGNSA.

The chain joins TRBV7-2 to TRBJ1-2, with TRBD1 matching over 8 bases. This CDR3 has 13 residues. The J segment lost 5 bases and the V segment lost 4 bases, leaving 3 bases of the junction unmatched. The V gene's germline CDR1 is SGHTA and CDR2 FQGNSA. The CDR3: CASSSDRGYGYTF. The DNA for the CDR3 is TGTGCCAGCAGCTCCGACAGGGGATATGGCTACACCTTC. Looking up the rest from reference TRBV7-2 and TRBJ1-2 gives the full variable domain: GAGVSQSPSNKVTEKGKDVELRCDPISGHTALYWYRQSLGQGLEFLIYFQGNSAPDKSGLPSDRFSAERTGGSVSTLTIQRTQQEDSAVYLCASSSDRGYGYTFGSGTRLTVV.

V gene TRBV30 combines with J gene TRBJ1-1; 10 bases line up with TRBD1. There are 15 residues in the CDR3. V shed 1 base, J shed 7 bases, and the junction held 9 bases outside the gene matches. CDR1 GTSNPN and CDR2 SVGIG come from the germline V gene (reference sequence). CDR3 DNA: TGTGCCTGGAGTGGAGGGACAGGGGCCTATTATGAAGCTTTCTTT. It translates to CAWSGGTGAYYEAFF.

This clone has a single count. J is TRBJ2-7 and V is TRBV27; the match to TRBD1 covers 10 bases. The trim removed 7 bases at V and 5 bases at J, leaving 8 bases unmatched. The CDR3 runs to 14 residues. The germline V gene encodes CDR1 MNHEY and CDR2 SMNVEV (reference sequence). The chain's CDR3 is CASNSGQGPHEQYF. The CDR3 DNA reads TGTGCCAGCAACTCGGGACAGGGGCCACACGAGCAGTACTTC.

The sample holds a few counts of this clone. The V gene is TRBV11-1, the J gene TRBJ2-1; possible D gene TRBD2, 7 bases. With 1 base removed from V and 2 bases from J, the gap between germline ends came to 12 bases. This CDR3 is built from 16 residues. The V gene's germline CDR1 is SGHAT and CDR2 FQDESV (reference sequence). The CDR3 coding sequence is TGTGCCAGCAGCTTAGACGAAGGGGGGGCCTACAATGAGCAGTTCTTC. Translation gives CASSLDEGGAYNEQFF.

The rearrangement joins TRBV3-1 (or the pseudogene TRBV3-2) to TRBJ2-2; 9 nucleotides line up with TRBD2. Germline CDR1 is LGHDT and CDR2 is YNNKEL (reference sequence). This CDR3 region has 16 residues. Germline trimming cut 4 bases from V and 5 bases from J; bases unmatched to any gene: 8. The CDR3 sequence is CASSRALAGRTGELFF. CDR3 DNA: TGTGCCAGCAGCCGTGCTCTAGCGGGGAGGACCGGGGAGCTGTTTTTT.